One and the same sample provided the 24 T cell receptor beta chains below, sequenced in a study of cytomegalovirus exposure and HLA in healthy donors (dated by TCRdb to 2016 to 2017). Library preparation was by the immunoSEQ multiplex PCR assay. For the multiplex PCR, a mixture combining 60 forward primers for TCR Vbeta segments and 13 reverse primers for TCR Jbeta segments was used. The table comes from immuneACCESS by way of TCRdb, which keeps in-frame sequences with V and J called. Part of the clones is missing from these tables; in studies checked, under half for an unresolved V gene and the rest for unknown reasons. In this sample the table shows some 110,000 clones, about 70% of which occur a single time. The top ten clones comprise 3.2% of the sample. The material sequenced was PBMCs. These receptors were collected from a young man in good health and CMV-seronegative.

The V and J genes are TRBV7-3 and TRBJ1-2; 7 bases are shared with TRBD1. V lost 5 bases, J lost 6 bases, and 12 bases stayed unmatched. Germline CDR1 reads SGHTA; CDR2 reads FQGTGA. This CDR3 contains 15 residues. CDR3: CASSPQGQPRDGYTF. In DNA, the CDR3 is TGTGCCAGCAGCCCCCAGGGACAGCCCAGGGATGGCTACACCTTC.

Here the CDR3 reads CATSKTSGSYEQYF. Written as DNA, the CDR3 is TGTGCCACCAGTAAGACTAGCGGTTCCTACGAGCAGTACTTC. The chain carries TRBV15 and TRBJ2-5, with 9 bases fitting TRBD2. The DNA end is more similar to TRBJ2-7, so the J call may be wrong. The germline CDR1 and CDR2 sequences are LNHNV and YYDKDF (reference sequence). This CDR3 has 14 residues.

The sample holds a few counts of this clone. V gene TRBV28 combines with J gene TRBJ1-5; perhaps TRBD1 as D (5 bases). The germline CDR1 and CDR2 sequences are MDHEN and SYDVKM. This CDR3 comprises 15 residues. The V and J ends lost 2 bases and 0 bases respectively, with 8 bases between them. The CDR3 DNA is TGTGCCAGCAGTTTAAGGGGCCCTAGCAATCAGCCCCAGCATTTT. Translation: CASSLRGPSNQPQHF.

In DNA form, the CDR3 reads TGTGCCAGCAGCGTCCGGGATACCTACGAGCAGTACTTC. Translated: CASSVRDTYEQYF. V is TRBV7-2 and J is TRBJ2-7; D might be TRBD2 (5 bases). This CDR3 is 13 amino acids long. The germline gives CDR1 SGHTA, CDR2 FQGNSA. The V and J ends lost 5 bases and 2 bases respectively, with 10 bases between them.

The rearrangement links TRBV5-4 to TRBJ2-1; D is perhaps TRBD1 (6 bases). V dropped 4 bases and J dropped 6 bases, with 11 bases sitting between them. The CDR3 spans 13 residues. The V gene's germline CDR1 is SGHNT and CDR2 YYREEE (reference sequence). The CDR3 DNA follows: TGTGCCAGCAGCCTCGGACAGACCAATGAGCAGTTCTTC. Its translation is CASSLGQTNEQFF.

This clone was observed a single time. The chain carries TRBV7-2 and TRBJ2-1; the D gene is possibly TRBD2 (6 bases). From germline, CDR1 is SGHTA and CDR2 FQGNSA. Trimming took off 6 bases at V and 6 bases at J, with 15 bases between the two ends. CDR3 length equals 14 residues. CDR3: CASRGGLLSNEQFF. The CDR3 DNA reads TGTGCCAGCAGGGGGGGACTCCTGTCCAATGAGCAGTTCTTC.

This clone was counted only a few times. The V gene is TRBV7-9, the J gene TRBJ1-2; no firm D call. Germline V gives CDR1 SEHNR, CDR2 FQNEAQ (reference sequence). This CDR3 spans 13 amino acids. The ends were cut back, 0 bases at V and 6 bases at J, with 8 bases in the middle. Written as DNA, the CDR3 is TGTGCCAGCAGCTTAGCAGGAGGAAATGGCTACACCTTC. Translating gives CASSLAGGNGYTF.

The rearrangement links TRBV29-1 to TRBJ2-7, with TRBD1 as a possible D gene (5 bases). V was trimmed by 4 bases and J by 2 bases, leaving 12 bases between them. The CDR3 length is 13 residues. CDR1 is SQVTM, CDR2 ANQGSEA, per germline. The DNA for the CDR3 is TGCAGCGTTGTAACAGGCATAACCTACGAGCAGTACTTC. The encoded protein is CSVVTGITYEQYF.

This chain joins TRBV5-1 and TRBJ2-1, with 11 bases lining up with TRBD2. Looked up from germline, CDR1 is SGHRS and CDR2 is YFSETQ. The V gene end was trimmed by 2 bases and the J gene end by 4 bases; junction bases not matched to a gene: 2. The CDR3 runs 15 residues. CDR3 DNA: TGCGCCAGCAGCTTTACTAGCGGGAGTTACAATGAGCAGTTCTTC. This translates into CASSFTSGSYNEQFF.

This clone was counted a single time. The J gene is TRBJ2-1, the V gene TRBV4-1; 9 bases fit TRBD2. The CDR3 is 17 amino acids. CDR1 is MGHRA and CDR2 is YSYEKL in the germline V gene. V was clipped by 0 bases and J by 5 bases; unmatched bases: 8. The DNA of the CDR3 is TGCGCCAGCAGCCAAGATTGGGAGACTAGCGGTCACAATGAGCAGTTCTTC. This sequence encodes CASSQDWETSGHNEQFF.

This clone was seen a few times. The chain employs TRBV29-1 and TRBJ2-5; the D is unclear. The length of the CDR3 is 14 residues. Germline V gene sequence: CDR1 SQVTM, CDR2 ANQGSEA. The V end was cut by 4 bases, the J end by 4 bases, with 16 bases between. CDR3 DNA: TGCAGCGTTGGGCACACCGAGGCCGCAGAGACCCAGTACTTC. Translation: CSVGHTEAAETQYF. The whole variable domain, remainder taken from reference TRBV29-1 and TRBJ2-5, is SAVISQKPSRDICQRGTSLTIQCQVDSQVTMMFWYRQQPGQSLTLIATANQGSEATYESGFVIDKFPISRPNLTFSTLTVSNMSPEDSSIYLCSVGHTEAAETQYFGPGTRLLVL.

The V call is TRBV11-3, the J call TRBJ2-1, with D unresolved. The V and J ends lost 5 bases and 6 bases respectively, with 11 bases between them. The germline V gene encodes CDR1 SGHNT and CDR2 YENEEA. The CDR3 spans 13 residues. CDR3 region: CASSPSESNEQFF. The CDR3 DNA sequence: TGTGCCAGCAGCCCCTCTGAGTCCAATGAGCAGTTCTTC.

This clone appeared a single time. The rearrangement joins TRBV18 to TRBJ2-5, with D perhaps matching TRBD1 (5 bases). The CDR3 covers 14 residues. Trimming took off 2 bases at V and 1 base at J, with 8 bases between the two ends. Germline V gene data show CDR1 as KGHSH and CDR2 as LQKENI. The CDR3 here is CASSPNTGQETQYF. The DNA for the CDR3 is TGTGCCAGCTCACCAAATACAGGCCAAGAGACCCAGTACTTC. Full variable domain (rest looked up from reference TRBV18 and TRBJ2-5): NAGVMQNPRHLVRRRGQEARLRCSPMKGHSHVYWYRQLPEEGLKFMVYLQKENIIDESGMPKERFSAEFPKEGPSILRIQQVVRGDSAAYFCASSPNTGQETQYFGPGTRLLVL.

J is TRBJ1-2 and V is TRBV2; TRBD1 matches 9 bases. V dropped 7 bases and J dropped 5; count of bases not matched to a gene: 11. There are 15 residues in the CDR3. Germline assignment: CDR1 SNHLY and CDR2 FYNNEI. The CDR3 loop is CASTWDREGLYGYTF. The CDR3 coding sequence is TGTGCCAGCACCTGGGACAGGGAAGGGTTATATGGCTACACCTTC.

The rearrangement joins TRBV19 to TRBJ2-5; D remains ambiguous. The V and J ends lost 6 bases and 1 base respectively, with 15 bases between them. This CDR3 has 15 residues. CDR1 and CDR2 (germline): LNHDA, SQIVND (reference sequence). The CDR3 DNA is TGTGCCAGTAGCAAATCGCCCCCAGGCCAAGAGACCCAGTACTTC. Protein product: CASSKSPPGQETQYF.

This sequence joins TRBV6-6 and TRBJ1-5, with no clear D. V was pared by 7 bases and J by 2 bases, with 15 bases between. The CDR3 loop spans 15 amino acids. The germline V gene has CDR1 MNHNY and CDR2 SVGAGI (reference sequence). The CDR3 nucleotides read TGTGCCAGCACCACCCGGGAGGGAGGCAATCAGCCCCAGCATTTT. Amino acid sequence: CASTTREGGNQPQHF.

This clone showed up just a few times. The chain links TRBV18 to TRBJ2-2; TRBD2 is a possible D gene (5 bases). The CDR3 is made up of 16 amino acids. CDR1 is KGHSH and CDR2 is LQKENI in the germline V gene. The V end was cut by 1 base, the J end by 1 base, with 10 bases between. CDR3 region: CASSPLRAGNTGELFF. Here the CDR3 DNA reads TGTGCCAGCTCACCACTGAGGGCGGGGAACACCGGGGAGCTGTTTTTT.

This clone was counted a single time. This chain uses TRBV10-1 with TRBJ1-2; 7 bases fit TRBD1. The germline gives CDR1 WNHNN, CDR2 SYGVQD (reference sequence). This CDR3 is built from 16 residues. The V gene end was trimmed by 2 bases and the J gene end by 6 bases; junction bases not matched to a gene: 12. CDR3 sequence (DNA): TGCGCCAGCAGTGAGGAACAGGGGATGAGGGGCGATGGCTACACCTTC. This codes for CASSEEQGMRGDGYTF.

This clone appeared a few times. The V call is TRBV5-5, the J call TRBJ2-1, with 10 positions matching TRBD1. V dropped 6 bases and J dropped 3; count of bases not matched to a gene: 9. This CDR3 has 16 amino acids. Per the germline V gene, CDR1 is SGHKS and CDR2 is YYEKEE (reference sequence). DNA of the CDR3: TGTGCCAGCATTCCATCTGGGACAGGGGTCTACAATGAGCAGTTCTTC. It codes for CASIPSGTGVYNEQFF.

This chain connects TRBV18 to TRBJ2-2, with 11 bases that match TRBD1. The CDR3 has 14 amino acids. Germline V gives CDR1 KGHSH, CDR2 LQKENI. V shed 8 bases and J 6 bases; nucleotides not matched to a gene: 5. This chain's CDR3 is CASHRTGGSGELFF. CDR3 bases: TGTGCCAGCCACCGGACAGGGGGCTCCGGGGAGCTGTTTTTT.

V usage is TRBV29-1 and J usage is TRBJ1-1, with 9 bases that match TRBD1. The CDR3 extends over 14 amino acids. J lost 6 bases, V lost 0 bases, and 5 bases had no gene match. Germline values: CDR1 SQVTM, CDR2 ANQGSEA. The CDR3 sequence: CSVEDQQGAAEAFF. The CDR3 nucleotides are TGCAGCGTTGAAGATCAACAGGGGGCCGCTGAAGCTTTCTTT.

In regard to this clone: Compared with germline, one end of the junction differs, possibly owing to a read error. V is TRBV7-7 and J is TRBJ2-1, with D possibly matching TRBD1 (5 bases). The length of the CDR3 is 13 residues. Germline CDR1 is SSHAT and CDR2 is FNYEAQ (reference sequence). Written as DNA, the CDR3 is TGTGCTAGCAGCTCTCAAGGGGTAGGTGAGCAGTTCTTC. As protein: CASSSQGVGEQFF.

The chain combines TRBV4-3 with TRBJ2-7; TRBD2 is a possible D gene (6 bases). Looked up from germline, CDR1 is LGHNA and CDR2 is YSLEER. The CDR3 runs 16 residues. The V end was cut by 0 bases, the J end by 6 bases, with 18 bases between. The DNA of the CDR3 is TGCGCCAGCAGCCAAGATTGGTCGGGGGATCTTCGCGAGCAGTACTTC. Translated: CASSQDWSGDLREQYF.

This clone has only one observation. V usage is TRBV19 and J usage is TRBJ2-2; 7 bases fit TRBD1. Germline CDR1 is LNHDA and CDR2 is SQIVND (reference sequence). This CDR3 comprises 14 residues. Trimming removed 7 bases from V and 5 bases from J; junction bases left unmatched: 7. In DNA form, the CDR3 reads TGTGCCAGTAATAGGGGGCGAGGGACCGGGGAGCTGTTTTTT. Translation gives CASNRGRGTGELFF.